This is a list of T cell receptor beta chains from one sample in a study of persistence of HIV-infected CD4 T cells. These TCRs' antigens remain unknown. Data came from immunoSEQ multiplex PCR; TCRdb stores just in-frame clones and leaves some out. This table holds more than 30,000 clones, around 70% found once. The material was CD4+ T cells sorted from PBMCs after roughly 18-hour stimulation, obtained from a patient who received antiretroviral therapy. The receptor set was obtained from an adult man with HIV who was CMV-seropositive. The CDR3 runs from the conserved cysteine through the conserved F or W. D genes are given only for firm matches. A row's size may be missing; if present it is once, few, many or a size class.

clone_size j_call cdr3_length v_call d_call cdr3_aa cdr3_nt
- TRBJ1-3 15 TRBV19 - CASSIDPRPGNTIYF TGTGCCAGTAGTATAGACCCGCGCCCTGGAAACACCATATATTTT
- TRBJ2-3 16 TRBV5-1 - CASSLKQAGSTDTQYF TGCGCCAGCAGCTTGAAGCAGGCGGGGAGCACAGATACGCAGTATTTT
- TRBJ2-1 11 TRBV28 - CASSSGLKQFF TGTGCCAGCAGTTCCGGACTAAAACAGTTCTTC
- TRBJ2-7 15 TRBV19 TRBD2 CASRASGGSSYEQYF TGTGCCAGTAGGGCTAGCGGGGGCAGCTCCTACGAGCAGTACTTC
- TRBJ2-3 14 TRBV2 - CASTKGGGSDTQYF TGTGCCAGCACAAAGGGAGGGGGGAGTGACACGCAGTATTTT
- TRBJ2-1 13 TRBV19 - CASSTSAYNEQFF TGTGCCAGTAGTACTAGCGCCTACAATGAGCAGTTCTTC
- TRBJ2-7 15 TRBV12-2 - CASRLARQGPYEQYF TGTGCAAGTCGCTTAGCAAGACAGGGACCCTACGAGCAGTACTTC
medium-sized TRBJ1-1 13 TRBV2 - CASSIQGETEAFF TGTGCCAGCAGTATACAGGGAGAAACTGAAGCTTTCTTT
- TRBJ1-2 13 TRBV30 - CAWRDPPGYGYTF TGTGCCTGGAGAGACCCCCCCGGGTATGGCTACACCTTC
- TRBJ1-4 15 TRBV24-1 - CATSGNTGVNEKLFF TGTGCCACCAGTGGCAACACAGGAGTTAATGAAAAACTGTTTTTT
- TRBJ2-5 14 TRBV7-8 - CASSRPGPDETQYF TGTGCCAGCAGCCGACCCGGACCAGACGAGACCCAGTACTTC
few TRBJ1-5 20 TRBV2 - CASSERFQGSIPGLNQPQHF TGTGCCAGCAGTGAGCGTTTTCAGGGGTCAATTCCGGGCCTCAATCAGCCCCAGCATTTT
- TRBJ2-1 14 TRBV3-1/TRBV3-2 - CASSQDRQDNEQFF TGTGCCAGCAGCCAAGATAGGCAGGACAATGAGCAGTTCTTC
- TRBJ2-7 14 TRBV7-2 TRBD1 CASSLRDRVYEQYF TGTGCCAGCAGCTTAAGAGACAGGGTTTACGAGCAGTACTTC
- TRBJ2-2 15 TRBV7-8 - CASSLAGGRAGELFF TGTGCCAGCAGCTTAGCCGGGGGGCGCGCCGGGGAGCTGTTTTTT
- TRBJ1-2 12 TRBV10-3 - CAIRGDNYGYTF TGTGCCATCAGGGGGGATAACTATGGCTACACCTTC
- TRBJ1-5 13 TRBV6-2/TRBV6-3 - CASTPRGNQPQHF TGTGCCAGCACCCCAAGGGGCAATCAGCCCCAGCATTTT
- TRBJ1-2 14 TRBV7-2 TRBD1 CASRPGQPNYGYTF TGTGCCAGCAGGCCGGGACAGCCTAACTATGGCTACACCTTC
- TRBJ1-2 13 TRBV6-5 - CAGGPQGNYGYTF TGTGCCGGCGGGCCCCAGGGGAACTATGGCTACACCTTC
- TRBJ2-7 13 TRBV27 - CANPGPRHYEQYF TGTGCCAATCCGGGTCCTCGCCACTACGAGCAGTACTTC